These T cell receptor beta chains were read from a single sample in a study of CD8 T cells in ankylosing spondylitis. TCRdb passed the 5' RACE reads through MiXCR, listing each CDR3 protein once. This sample has about 130,000 distinct CDR3 sequences, with roughly 13% found just once. The specimen was blood, either unsorted or a sorted T cell fraction (not recorded which). These receptors originate from a female donor with ankylosing spondylitis or in good health (not recorded which). CDR3s include the opening cysteine and the closing phenylalanine or tryptophan. The D gene is left open where the match is weak. Not every row has a clone size; where given, it reads once, few, many or a size class.

j_gene: TRBJ2-7
d_gene: TRBD1
abundance: many
v_gene: TRBV12-3/TRBV12-4
len: 15
CDR3aa: CASSSSGTGSYEQYF
CDR3nt: TGTGCCAGCAGTTCTTCCGGGACAGGAAGCTACGAGCAGTACTTC

j_gene: TRBJ1-6
d_gene: -
abundance: few
v_gene: TRBV12-3/TRBV12-4
len: 15
CDR3aa: CASSLEAGVGSPLHF
CDR3nt: TGTGCCAGCAGTTTAGAGGCAGGCGTGGGTTCACCCCTCCACTTT

j_gene: TRBJ2-3
d_gene: TRBD2
abundance: many
v_gene: TRBV7-8
len: 15
CDR3aa: CASEKTSGGVDTQYF
CDR3nt: TGTGCCAGCGAAAAGACTAGCGGGGGAGTGGATACGCAGTATTTT

j_gene: TRBJ2-1
d_gene: -
abundance: few
v_gene: TRBV9
len: 18
CDR3aa: CASSVVPDILSPANEQFF
CDR3nt: TGTGCCAGCAGCGTAGTCCCCGATATTCTTTCCCCCGCGAATGAGCAGTTCTTC

j_gene: TRBJ2-7
d_gene: TRBD1
abundance: few
v_gene: TRBV24-1
len: 16
CDR3aa: CATSDSPGQGSYEQYF
CDR3nt: TGTGCCACCAGTGATTCTCCGGGACAGGGGTCCTACGAGCAGTACTTC

j_gene: TRBJ2-4
d_gene: TRBD1
abundance: -
v_gene: TRBV20-1
len: 16
CDR3aa: CSVRPATGGAKNIQYF
CDR3nt: TGCAGTGTCAGACCGGCGACAGGGGGAGCCAAAAACATTCAGTACTTC

j_gene: TRBJ1-4
d_gene: -
abundance: -
v_gene: TRBV15
len: 13
CDR3aa: CATSGHQREKLFF
CDR3nt: TGTGCCACCAGCGGACACCAGAGGGAAAAACTGTTTTTT

j_gene: TRBJ2-2
d_gene: TRBD1
abundance: many
v_gene: TRBV12-3/TRBV12-4
len: 15
CDR3aa: CASSGQDLMTGELFF
CDR3nt: TGTGCCAGCAGCGGACAGGACCTAATGACCGGGGAGCTGTTTTTT

j_gene: TRBJ2-5
d_gene: -
abundance: -
v_gene: TRBV20-1
len: 13
CDR3aa: CSAKPWGGETQYF
CDR3nt: TGCAGTGCTAAACCCTGGGGCGGGGAGACCCAGTACTTC

j_gene: TRBJ1-4
d_gene: TRBD1
abundance: -
v_gene: TRBV5-1
len: 15
CDR3aa: CASRSGQAKSEKLFF
CDR3nt: TGCGCCAGCAGGTCCGGACAGGCCAAGTCTGAAAAACTGTTTTTT

j_gene: TRBJ2-1
d_gene: TRBD1
abundance: -
v_gene: TRBV15
len: 16
CDR3aa: CATSRTTGGTYNEQFF
CDR3nt: TGTGCCACCAGCAGGACAACAGGGGGCACCTACAATGAGCAGTTCTTC

j_gene: TRBJ2-1
d_gene: -
abundance: few
v_gene: TRBV7-3
len: 15
CDR3aa: CASSSFVGRNNEQFF
CDR3nt: TGTGCCAGCAGCAGCTTTGTCGGGAGAAACAATGAGCAGTTCTTC

j_gene: TRBJ2-2
d_gene: -
abundance: -
v_gene: TRBV19
len: 15
CDR3aa: CASIPPGWNTGELFF
CDR3nt: TGTGCCAGTATCCCCCCAGGGTGGAACACCGGGGAGCTGTTTTTT

j_gene: TRBJ1-2
d_gene: TRBD1
abundance: -
v_gene: TRBV6-1
len: 16
CDR3aa: CASSTPGQGNSYGYTF
CDR3nt: TGTGCCAGCAGTACCCCCGGACAGGGGAATAGCTATGGCTACACCTTC

j_gene: TRBJ2-7
d_gene: TRBD2
abundance: many
v_gene: TRBV5-1
len: 16
CDR3aa: CASSSPGVAGTQREYF
CDR3nt: TGCGCCAGCAGCTCACCTGGTGTAGCGGGGACCCAACGTGAGTACTTC

j_gene: TRBJ2-5
d_gene: -
abundance: -
v_gene: TRBV10-2
len: 13
CDR3aa: CASRDGGGETQYF
CDR3nt: TGCGCCAGCAGGGACGGAGGGGGTGAGACCCAGTACTTC

j_gene: TRBJ2-1
d_gene: TRBD2
abundance: few
v_gene: TRBV9
len: 16
CDR3aa: CASNTRREGPPNEQFF
CDR3nt: TGTGCCAGCAACACAAGGCGGGAGGGCCCTCCAAATGAGCAGTTCTTC

j_gene: TRBJ2-1
d_gene: -
abundance: many
v_gene: TRBV12-3/TRBV12-4
len: 17
CDR3aa: CASSFLRELSSYNEQFF
CDR3nt: TGTGCCAGCAGTTTTCTACGGGAGTTGAGCTCCTACAATGAGCAGTTCTTC

j_gene: TRBJ1-1
d_gene: -
abundance: few
v_gene: TRBV5-1
len: 15
CDR3aa: CASSIHSFGYTEAFF
CDR3nt: TGCGCCAGCAGCATACACTCCTTTGGGTACACTGAAGCTTTCTTT

j_gene: TRBJ2-2
d_gene: -
abundance: many
v_gene: TRBV7-2
len: 16
CDR3aa: CATEPGPTYYTGELFF
CDR3nt: TGTGCCACCGAGCCAGGACCTACCTACTACACCGGGGAGCTGTTTTTT

j_gene: TRBJ2-3
d_gene: -
abundance: -
v_gene: TRBV28
len: 13
CDR3aa: CASSLGPGLAPYF
CDR3nt: TGTGCCAGCAGTTTGGGCCCGGGACTTGCTCCGTATTTT

j_gene: TRBJ2-2
d_gene: TRBD2
abundance: few
v_gene: TRBV7-3
len: 18
CDR3aa: CASSLIGRGARNTGELFF
CDR3nt: TGTGCCAGCAGCTTAATTGGGCGGGGGGCGAGGAACACCGGGGAGCTGTTTTTT

j_gene: TRBJ2-2
d_gene: -
abundance: many
v_gene: TRBV20-1
len: 13
CDR3aa: CSAVRSVAGELFF
CDR3nt: TGCAGTGCTGTGAGGTCGGTCGCCGGGGAGCTGTTTTTT

j_gene: TRBJ2-1
d_gene: -
abundance: many
v_gene: TRBV29-1
len: 13
CDR3aa: CSTQGRGYNEQFF
CDR3nt: TGCAGCACCCAGGGGCGGGGCTACAATGAGCAGTTCTTC

j_gene: TRBJ2-3
d_gene: TRBD2
abundance: few
v_gene: TRBV19
len: 15
CDR3aa: CASSSRGGPSDTQYF
CDR3nt: TGTGCCAGTAGTAGCCGGGGGGGGCCTTCAGATACGCAGTATTTT

j_gene: TRBJ1-2
d_gene: -
abundance: many
v_gene: TRBV28
len: 12
CDR3aa: CASKDNLYGYTF
CDR3nt: TGTGCCAGCAAGGATAATTTGTACGGCTACACCTTC

j_gene: TRBJ1-6
d_gene: -
abundance: many
v_gene: TRBV5-1
len: 15
CDR3aa: CASSLVQGYNSPLHF
CDR3nt: TGCGCCAGCAGCTTGGTACAGGGTTATAATTCACCCCTCCACTTT

j_gene: TRBJ2-2
d_gene: -
abundance: -
v_gene: TRBV19
len: 15
CDR3aa: CASLGGAGNTGELFF
CDR3nt: TGTGCCAGCCTGGGGGGGGCAGGGAACACCGGGGAGCTGTTTTTT

j_gene: TRBJ2-3
d_gene: -
abundance: few
v_gene: TRBV7-2
len: 13
CDR3aa: CASSFPSSDTQYF
CDR3nt: TGTGCCAGCAGCTTTCCTTCTTCAGATACGCAGTATTTT

j_gene: TRBJ2-3
d_gene: -
abundance: few
v_gene: TRBV28
len: 15
CDR3aa: CASRGWGKRTDTQYF
CDR3nt: TGTGCCAGCAGGGGGTGGGGCAAGAGGACAGATACGCAGTATTTT

j_gene: TRBJ2-7
d_gene: TRBD2
abundance: -
v_gene: TRBV4-1
len: 14
CDR3aa: CASSLSRGAYEQYF
CDR3nt: TGCGCCAGCAGCCTCTCCCGGGGGGCCTACGAGCAGTACTTC

j_gene: TRBJ2-7
d_gene: -
abundance: few
v_gene: TRBV5-1
len: 14
CDR3aa: CASSVTGLHYEQYF
CDR3nt: TGCGCCAGCAGCGTGACAGGACTCCACTACGAGCAGTACTTC

j_gene: TRBJ2-1
d_gene: TRBD1
abundance: -
v_gene: TRBV7-2
len: 14
CDR3aa: CASSSDRGLYEQFF
CDR3nt: TGTGCCAGCAGCTCCGACAGGGGGCTCTATGAGCAGTTCTTC

j_gene: TRBJ2-7
d_gene: TRBD2
abundance: once
v_gene: TRBV5-6
len: 14
CDR3aa: CASSPGLAGREQYF
CDR3nt: TGTGCCAGCAGCCCGGGACTAGCTGGTCGGGAGCAGTACTTC

j_gene: TRBJ2-1
d_gene: -
abundance: many
v_gene: TRBV15
len: 12
CDR3aa: CATSRVGDEQFF
CDR3nt: TGTGCCACCAGCAGAGTAGGGGATGAGCAGTTCTTC

j_gene: TRBJ2-3
d_gene: TRBD2
abundance: few
v_gene: TRBV3-1
len: 15
CDR3aa: CASSPRTSGIVTQYF
CDR3nt: TGTGCCAGCAGCCCTAGGACTAGCGGGATTGTTACGCAGTATTTT

j_gene: TRBJ2-2
d_gene: -
abundance: many
v_gene: TRBV20-1
len: 12
CDR3aa: CSARDVSGELFF
CDR3nt: TGCAGTGCTAGGGACGTTAGCGGGGAGCTGTTTTTT

j_gene: TRBJ1-1
d_gene: -
abundance: many
v_gene: TRBV29-1
len: 11
CDR3aa: CSVDSGVDSFF
CDR3nt: TGCAGCGTTGATAGCGGGGTCGATTCTTTCTTT

j_gene: TRBJ2-3
d_gene: TRBD2
abundance: few
v_gene: TRBV20-1
len: 18
CDR3aa: CSVALAGGAYLPTDTQYF
CDR3nt: TGCAGTGTTGCACTAGCGGGGGGGGCTTATCTCCCCACAGATACGCAGTATTTT

j_gene: TRBJ1-1
d_gene: -
abundance: few
v_gene: TRBV20-1
len: 13
CDR3aa: CSARWASNTEAFF
CDR3nt: TGCAGTGCTAGATGGGCCTCAAACACTGAAGCTTTCTTT